This T cell receptor beta chain originates from a study of spatial heterogeneity in lung cancer. Study-level background: Samples were obtained from 70 or so donors, all untreated early-stage non-small cell lung cancer patients. The mean occurrence of each unique TCR and UMI combination in raw reads exceeded eight. Each time, sequencing found more beta-chain sequences than alpha-chain sequences.

Trimming pared 3 bases from V and 10 bases from J, leaving 15 bases between. CDR3 length: 13 residues. Time point denoted: blood at routine non-recurrence follow-up after resection. TCRdb recomputed calls from the 5' RACE reads with MiXCR, one row per CDR3 protein. The sample holds some 46,000 distinct CDR3 sequences; about 10% are singletons and the top ten take 30% to 35%. The V gene is TRBV12-3 or TRBV12-4, the J gene TRBJ1-1; tentatively, D is TRBD1 (6 bases). This receptor was identified in a male donor with early-stage non-small cell lung cancer. The specimen was PBMCs, collected at follow-up. This chain's CDR3 is CASSFRGVQGAFF. CDR3 coding DNA: TGTGCCAGCAGTTTCAGGGGCGTTCAGGGAGCTTTCTTT.